This TCR beta chain was captured in a study of T cell clusters in autoimmune cytopenias. This CDR3 contains 16 residues. The V gene's germline CDR1 is SGHTA and CDR2 FQGNSA. TRB amplification used approximately 250 ng of peripheral blood genomic DNA. Multiplex touch-down PCR amplified TRB using TRB-A and TRB-B pools in one tube. Reanalyzing the multiplex PCR reads, TCRdb keeps one entry per CDR3 protein, without DNA. The table counts around 10,000 distinct CDR3 sequences; around a fifth lies in the top ten. General study points: The T cell clusters were defined only in silico, without experimental functional validation. TRB repertoire shifts in secondary cytopenia and chronic lymphocytic leukemia mostly reflected lymphoma, not autoimmunity.

Details on this clonotype: Its target is not known.

Separately, the same data were catalogued under a study of T cell repertoires in aging, cancer and after chemotherapy. That report adds: Over several months to years, re-sampled healthy donor repertoires clearly shared clones. Median generation probability rose over the chemotherapy interval in each cancer cohort, suggesting rebound thymic output.

The rearrangement uses TRBV7-2 and TRBJ1-1; TCRdb names TRBD1, which stays unverified in the absence of DNA. The source material was peripheral blood. The clonotype originates from a human donor in good health. CDR3 amino acids: CASRKDSGRLNTEAFF.